These 27 T cell receptor beta chains were all obtained from the same sample, sequenced in a study of T-cell memory formation after mild COVID-19. TCRdb re-analysed the 5' RACE reads in MiXCR, keeping a single row per CDR3 protein. This sample has roughly 350,000 distinct CDR3 sequences, with over 20% found just once. The source material was PBMCs or a T cell subset sorted from them (not recorded which). The receptor set was obtained from an adult woman who had mild COVID-19 (a few samples of this study predate the infection). Cell type and time point are not known.

Only a few counts were recorded for this clonotype. The chain uses TRBV9 and TRBJ2-5; 7 bases align to TRBD2. CDR3 length equals 16 residues. Trimming took 0 bases from V and 2 from J; bases not matched to a gene: 7. Looked up from germline, CDR1 is SGDLS and CDR2 is YYNGEE. The CDR3: CASSVAAGTTQETQYF. CDR3 DNA: TGTGCCAGCAGCGTAGCCGCCGGGACTACGCAAGAGACCCAGTACTTC.

This clonotype was seen a handful of times. The chain combines TRBV7-9 with TRBJ2-2, with TRBD1 matching over 8 bases. The CDR3 length is 17 residues. The germline gives CDR1 SEHNR, CDR2 FQNEAQ (reference sequence). The ends lost 5 bases at V and 3 bases at J; junction bases unmatched: 11. The CDR3 is CASSTDRGVGYTGELFF. The CDR3 region has the DNA TGTGCCAGCAGCACCGACAGGGGAGTGGGGTACACCGGGGAGCTGTTTTTT.

The chain combines TRBV20-1 with TRBJ2-1; D is perhaps TRBD2 (5 bases). This CDR3 region has 12 residues. Germline CDR1 is DFQATT and CDR2 is SNEGSKA (reference sequence). V lost 3 bases to trimming and J lost 7 bases, with 10 bases between them. CDR3 DNA sequence: TGCAGTGCTAGTTCATCGGGAAATGAGCAGTTCTTC. Protein sequence: CSASSSGNEQFF.

There are a few counts of this clonotype. The rearrangement links TRBV12-3 or TRBV12-4 to TRBJ2-5; the D gene is possibly TRBD2 (7 bases). V was clipped by 8 bases and J by 5 bases, with 12 bases between them. The CDR3 is made up of 12 amino acids. As DNA, the CDR3 is TGTGCCAGCGGGGGGGCCGGTGAGACCCAGTACTTC. Its translation is CASGGAGETQYF.

In this sample, this clonotype turned up a few times. This chain connects TRBV2 to TRBJ2-7; 7 bases line up with TRBD2. Unmatched junction bases numbered 8, after V lost 6 bases and J lost 3 bases. Germline CDR1 SNHLY, CDR2 FYNNEI. This CDR3 is built from 14 residues. The chain's CDR3 is CASSSSGVDYEQYF. The CDR3, as DNA: TGTGCCAGCAGCTCGAGCGGGGTTGACTACGAGCAGTACTTC.

This clonotype has only one observation. The chain combines TRBV27 with TRBJ2-2; D gene unclear. CDR3 length: 14 residues. V was clipped by 5 bases and J by 2 bases, with 9 bases between them. Germline V gene lookup returns CDR1 MNHEY and CDR2 SMNVEV (reference sequence). The CDR3 is CASSLQINTGELFF. CDR3 bases: TGTGCCAGCAGTCTCCAGATTAACACCGGGGAGCTGTTTTTT.

The chain recombines TRBV9 with TRBJ2-1, with 7 bases that match TRBD2. This CDR3 comprises 17 residues. Germline loops: CDR1 SGDLS, CDR2 YYNGEE. Unmatched junction bases numbered 10, after V lost 0 bases and J lost 4 bases. This CDR3 reads CASSVVGAGVPYNEQFF. CDR3 in DNA: TGTGCCAGCAGCGTAGTAGGCGCGGGGGTACCATACAATGAGCAGTTCTTC.

The CDR3 DNA reads as TGTGCCAGCAGTTACGCCCGGAGGGAGACCCAGTACTTC. Translating it yields CASSYARRETQYF. The chain joins TRBV6-5 to TRBJ2-5, with D perhaps TRBD2 (5 bases). The CDR3 is 13 residues long. Per germline, CDR1 MNHEY and CDR2 SVGAGI. Trimming removed 2 bases at V and 5 bases at J, with 9 bases between.

This clonotype appeared a few times. The CDR3 loop is CASSHFGSEGKEKLFF. The CDR3 DNA sequence: TGCGCCAGCAGCCACTTTGGGTCTGAAGGGAAGGAAAAACTGTTTTTT. V gene TRBV4-1 combines with J gene TRBJ1-4; no definite D call. V lost 3 bases, J lost 8 bases, and 19 bases lay in between. Germline CDR1 is MGHRA and CDR2 is YSYEKL. There are 16 residues in the CDR3.

This sequence joins TRBV6-2 or TRBV6-3 and TRBJ2-7; 9 nucleotides agree with TRBD2. The germline CDR1 and CDR2 sequences are MNHEY and SVGEGT. This CDR3 is built from 16 residues. Losses at the gene ends were 6 bases for V and 0 bases for J; bases not matched to a gene: 9. The DNA of the CDR3 is TGTGCCAGCAGCCTCCCTACTAGCGGGCTCTCCTACGAGCAGTACTTC. This translates into CASSLPTSGLSYEQYF.

The CDR3 here is CSAPDPDASGRTDTQYF. In nucleotides, the CDR3 is TGCAGTGCCCCCGACCCTGACGCTAGCGGGAGAACAGATACGCAGTATTTT. The chain joins TRBV20-1 to TRBJ2-3; TRBD2 aligns across 10 bases. Germline values: CDR1 DFQATT, CDR2 SNEGSKA (reference sequence). V lost 6 bases to trimming and J lost 3 bases; unmatched junction nucleotides: 15. The CDR3 is 17 residues long.

About this clonotype itself: The junction and the germline gene differ at one end; a read error may be behind it. The chain joins TRBV24-1 to TRBJ2-2, with TRBD1 identical over 7 bases. From germline, CDR1 is KGHDR and CDR2 SFDVKD. The CDR3 has 13 residues. CDR3 region: CATGTANTGELIF. The CDR3, as DNA: TGTGCCACCGGGACAGCGAACACCGGGGAGCTGATTTTT.

CDR3 amino acids: CASTTRQAEAFF. The CDR3 nucleotides read TGTGCCAGCACCACTCGACAGGCTGAAGCTTTCTTT. The chain is built from TRBV28 and TRBJ1-1; perhaps TRBD1 as D (6 bases). CDR1 is MDHEN, CDR2 SYDVKM, per germline. The V end lost 7 bases, the J end lost 6 bases, and 12 bases lay between the germline ends. The CDR3 spans 12 residues.

The chain employs TRBV9 and TRBJ2-7; 9 bases match TRBD1. Germline trimming cut 2 bases from V and 5 bases from J; bases unmatched to any gene: 8. This CDR3 comprises 15 residues. Germline loops: CDR1 SGDLS, CDR2 YYNGEE. The CDR3 reads CASSVGLDRGHEQYF. In DNA, the CDR3 is TGTGCCAGCAGCGTGGGCCTGGACAGGGGCCACGAGCAGTACTTC.

This chain joins TRBV7-2 and TRBJ2-1; D not resolved. The CDR3 has 13 residues. V was shortened by 0 bases and J by 10 bases, with 10 bases between the two germline ends. CDR1 SGHTA and CDR2 FQGNSA come from the germline V gene. The CDR3 coding sequence is TGTGCCAGCAGCTTAGCCGACCGCTACGAGCAGTTCTTC. The encoded protein is CASSLADRYEQFF.

This clonotype has a handful of counts. V and J are TRBV18 and TRBJ2-5; the match to TRBD1 covers 10 bases. This CDR3 contains 15 residues. CDR1 is KGHSH, CDR2 LQKENI, per germline. Unmatched junction bases numbered 5, after V lost 2 bases and J lost 5 bases. CDR3 region: CASSPYDRGLETQYF. The CDR3 region has the DNA TGTGCCAGCTCACCATACGACAGGGGGCTGGAGACCCAGTACTTC. Using reference TRBV18 and TRBJ2-5 for the parts outside the CDR3, the full variable domain is NAGVMQNPRHLVRRRGQEARLRCSPMKGHSHVYWYRQLPEEGLKFMVYLQKENIIDESGMPKERFSAEFPKEGPSILRIQQVVRGDSAAYFCASSPYDRGLETQYFGPGTRLLVL.

The chain joins TRBV6-2 or TRBV6-3 to TRBJ2-5; 8 bases map to TRBD2. The V gene end was trimmed by 0 bases and the J gene end by 5 bases; junction bases not matched to a gene: 11. Germline lookup yields CDR1 MNHEY and CDR2 SVGEGT. This CDR3 has 17 amino acids. DNA of the CDR3: TGTGCCAGCAGTTACTCGAAGGCGGGAGGCCTCCGTGAGACCCAGTACTTC. This translates into CASSYSKAGGLRETQYF.

The J gene is TRBJ1-1, the V gene TRBV12-3 or TRBV12-4; tentative D call: TRBD1 (5 bases). V lost 3 bases, J lost 4 bases, and 9 bases lay in between. The CDR3 is 13 amino acids. CDR3 residues: CASSFREGTEAFF. CDR3 nucleotide sequence: TGTGCCAGCAGTTTCAGGGAGGGCACTGAAGCTTTCTTT.

The gene calls are TRBV12-3 or TRBV12-4 and TRBJ2-5; no clear D. This CDR3 contains 15 residues. Trimming stripped 2 bases from V and 7 bases from J, with 17 bases between. The CDR3 DNA is TGTGCCAGCAGTTTAACCCCGGGCACCTGGGGGACCCAGTACTTC. Translated, it gives CASSLTPGTWGTQYF.

The chain employs TRBV20-1 and TRBJ2-7; 7 bases agree with TRBD2. J was trimmed by 5 bases and V by 6 bases; bases with no gene match: 13. This CDR3 region has 14 residues. Looked up from germline, CDR1 is DFQATT and CDR2 is SNEGSKA (reference sequence). DNA of the CDR3: TGCAGTGCAAGCAGACCGGGGGGATCAAACGAGCAGTACTTC. Translating gives CSASRPGGSNEQYF.

This clonotype was seen only once. This chain joins TRBV12-3 or TRBV12-4 and TRBJ2-3, with 9 bases identical to TRBD2. CDR3 length equals 16 residues. The V and J ends lost 2 bases and 3 bases, in that order; junction bases with no gene match: 6. The CDR3 DNA is TGTGCCAGCAGTTTAAGAGCGGGGGGTTGGACAGATACGCAGTATTTT. The encoded protein is CASSLRAGGWTDTQYF.

This clonotype has more than one count but fewer than ten. This sequence joins TRBV12-3 or TRBV12-4 and TRBJ2-5, with 10 bases that match TRBD2. The CDR3 covers 16 residues. V shed 6 bases and J 7 bases; nucleotides not matched to a gene: 14. The CDR3 loop is CASSRGLGLAVWTQYF. In DNA form, the CDR3 reads TGTGCCAGCAGCAGGGGCCTCGGACTAGCGGTTTGGACCCAGTACTTC.

The chain employs TRBV18 and TRBJ1-5; no firm D call. The germline V gene has CDR1 KGHSH and CDR2 LQKENI. The CDR3 sequence is 13 residues long. The V end lost 1 base, the J end lost 5 bases, and 6 bases lay between the germline ends. CDR3 nucleotides: TGTGCCAGCTCACCACTGGGTGATCAGCCCCAGCATTTT. This translates into CASSPLGDQPQHF.

This clonotype was seen more than once but under ten times. The chain employs TRBV7-2 and TRBJ2-3, with D perhaps matching TRBD2 (6 bases). V lost 4 bases to trimming and J lost 5 bases, with 19 bases between them. Germline CDR1 is SGHTA and CDR2 is FQGNSA. The CDR3 contains 16 residues. The DNA for the CDR3 is TGTGCCAGCAGCTCAATAGCGGCTTTCGGCGGAGATACGCAGTATTTT. Amino acids: CASSSIAAFGGDTQYF. The full variable domain, rest sourced from reference TRBV7-2 and TRBJ2-3, is GAGVSQSPSNKVTEKGKDVELRCDPISGHTALYWYRQSLGQGLEFLIYFQGNSAPDKSGLPSDRFSAERTGGSVSTLTIQRTQQEDSAVYLCASSSIAAFGGDTQYFGPGTRLTVL.

The rearrangement links TRBV5-6 to TRBJ2-1; 9 bases match TRBD2. Germline CDR1 SGHDT, CDR2 YYEEEE. Trimming took 1 base from V and 12 from J; bases not matched to a gene: 5. The CDR3 has 13 residues. The CDR3 DNA is TGTGCCAGCAGCTTGAAACTAGCGGGTTTGCAGTTCTTC. Its protein is CASSLKLAGLQFF.

This clonotype was detected only a few times. CDR3 in DNA: TGCGCCAGCAGCCACGACCTAGAAGAGCAGTTCTTC. It codes for CASSHDLEEQFF. V usage is TRBV5-1 and J usage is TRBJ2-1; the D is unclear. CDR1 and CDR2 from the germline V gene are SGHRS and YFSETQ. There are 12 residues in the CDR3. Trimming stripped 4 bases from V and 10 bases from J, with 12 bases between.

This clonotype was seen only a few times. V is TRBV7-3 and J is TRBJ2-5; D is tentatively TRBD1 or TRBD2 (6 bases each). V lost 1 base, J lost 2 bases, and 11 bases lay in between. Germline values: CDR1 SGHTA, CDR2 FQGTGA. This CDR3 comprises 15 residues. CDR3 in amino acids: CASSLNGGLQETQYF. Written as DNA, the CDR3 is TGTGCCAGCAGCTTAAATGGGGGGCTGCAAGAGACCCAGTACTTC.